Listed below are T cell receptor beta chains from one sample, sequenced in a study of shared clonotypes between healthy human individuals. Using immunoSEQ multiplex PCR, the repertoire was profiled, and TCRdb retains in-frame clones only, with some absent. This sample has 2 million to 3 million clones, with 90% to 95% found just once. Sequencing was carried out using naive CD4+ T cells from PBMCs. The receptors were sampled from a man aged 18 to 35 in good health. Some clones in this sample may be carry-over from other donors' samples. Both conserved end residues are trimmed from each CDR3.

j_call	v_call	cdr3_aa
NA	TRBV6-1	ASSERGGHYEQY
TRBJ2-5	TRBV5-1	ASRSRRDSQETQY
TRBJ2-1	TRBV6-6	ASSYGSYEQF
TRBJ2-5	TRBV28	ASSLATGTQETQY
TRBJ1-5	TRBV2	ASRQNRVNGNQPQH
TRBJ2-7	TRBV19	ASSRSREITLYEQY
TRBJ2-2	TRBV5-1	ASSLGGGTGELF
TRBJ2-5	TRBV11-2	ASSLGQSAGNQETQY
TRBJ2-2	TRBV11-3	ASSLGGSLGVTGELF
TRBJ2-5	TRBV29-1	SVEGTGTKETQY
TRBJ2-1	TRBV14	ASSYRIGGTYNEQF
TRBJ1-1	TRBV7-2	ASSPWGVLNTEAF
TRBJ1-2	TRBV5-6	ASSLGGYGYT
TRBJ1-5	TRBV2	ASTTYGFSNQPQH
TRBJ1-1	TRBV2	ASSEGLDTEAF
TRBJ2-7	TRBV18	ASSRREQY
TRBJ1-5	TRBV19	ASGGQGQPLSNQPQH
TRBJ2-1	TRBV18	ASSPLGNEQF
NA	TRBV27	ASSQGPEQY
TRBJ1-1	TRBV19	ASTSAGDHEAF
TRBJ2-1	TRBV20-1	SAYANEQF
TRBJ2-7	TRBV2	ASGGAGVALFEQY
TRBJ2-7	TRBV28	ASSPGTGYEQY
TRBJ2-5	TRBV27	ASRALFSEETQY
TRBJ2-7	TRBV28	ASNGSPTYEQY
TRBJ1-1	TRBV29-1	SVVSGDTEAF
TRBJ2-3	TRBV7-3	ASPTDTDTQY
TRBJ2-3	TRBV10-1	ASSKDGTDTQY
TRBJ2-5	TRBV10-3	ATEGDQETQY
TRBJ1-1	TRBV28	ASSSASRWGRNTEAF
TRBJ2-5	TRBV5-1	ASSSLAGEETQY
TRBJ2-7	TRBV9	ASSAYGTSGSYEQY
NA	TRBV25-1	ASSFAGYEQY
TRBJ1-1	TRBV7-9	ASSPGQGSNTEAF